This entry concerns a single T cell receptor beta chain. V lost 3 bases to trimming and J lost 4 bases, with 9 bases between them. Germline lookup yields CDR1 SGHTA and CDR2 FQGNSA. The CDR3 totals 13 residues. This specimen belongs to a study of control samples from healthy donors and cancer patients. The repertoire was sequenced with immunoSEQ multiplex PCR; TCRdb's copy has only in-frame clones and lacks some. The sample yields about 410,000 clones, over 75% seen once. This sequence was found in a man aged 40-49 years with head and neck cancer. Input material: PBMCs. The chain uses TRBV7-2 and TRBJ1-2; no clear D gene. CDR3 in amino acids: CASSLGLTYGYTF. The DNA for the CDR3 is TGTGCCAGCAGCTTGGGCCTGACCTATGGCTACACCTTC.